This T cell receptor beta chain comes out of a study of T cells in women clearing cervical HPV infection (dated by TCRdb to between 2017 and 2018). Concerning the study at large: The cases were roughly 25 women with histologically confirmed HPV16-related CIN3 or worse, and 2 of these cases were invasive cancers. The controls were around 25 women whose single incident HPV16 infection cleared within 12 months with no development of precancer or cancer. Blood from cases was collected at the visit at which the lesion was first identified, whereas blood from controls was collected once infection was no longer detected. For cases, the median interval between lesion detection and blood sampling was around 140 days, with an interquartile range of roughly 85 to 200 days. Since only a few of the women had HLA typing available, the possibility that HLA type was acting as a confounder could not be ruled out. The exploratory proof-of-principle case-control study was nested within the Guanacaste HPV Natural History Study in Costa Rica and compared TCR repertoires across cervical HPV16 outcomes. Cases were matched to controls by age within five years and by the year the sample was collected. A median age of approximately 32 years was observed in cases versus under 40 in controls, and no significant differences in baseline characteristics were found. In the parent cohort, 10,049 women aged 18 or older were enrolled in Guanacaste, Costa Rica, during about 1993 to 1995 and then followed for 7 to 8 years. As quality controls, five blinded duplicates were added to each group, bringing the total to roughly 60 samples made up of some 50 participants and some ten replicates.

Every participant had a single incident cervical HPV16 infection, and prevalent HPV16 infections were excluded. Cervical HPV DNA was detected with MY09/MY11 PCR, and genotyping was done with dot-blot hybridization. Approximately 16 mL of heparinized blood were centrifuged, and the buffy coat was split into aliquots, frozen at -30 degrees C, and then kept at -80 degrees C. QIAGEN kits were used to extract genomic DNA from buffy coat specimens. The CDR3 holds 15 amino acids from the cysteine to the phenylalanine. The DNA has 36 bases, all within the CDR3, and is read from base 1. The germline V gene sets CDR1 to MGHRA and CDR2 to YSYEKL. Cut back by 3 bases and 2 bases, the V and J ends lie 14 bases apart. Results the study describes overall, beyond this receptor: Cases were distinguished from controls with an estimated AUC of roughly 0.79 by random forest classifiers combining richness and V gene abundances. Lower TRBV6-7 relative abundance was observed in cases than in controls (0.11% versus 0.16%; Bonferroni P = 0.0008). Across sequencing depths, CIN3+ cases showed significantly higher TCR repertoire richness than controls, but evenness did not differ between the groups. The cross-sectional design could not show whether associations preceded infection or resulted from it; effector/memory subsets and HPV-specific T cells were not isolated. Because the number of T cells per sample was unknown, the richness differences could reflect varying T-cell content rather than repertoire biology.

TCR beta CDR3 regions were amplified by multiplex PCR using the immunoSEQ assay from an average of about 1.2 ug genomic DNA per sample. To correct primer bias, the assay used a complete synthetic TCR repertoire to set an amplification baseline. The amplicons were sequenced on the Illumina platform. As for the original processing: Sequences were error-corrected by clustering with frequency ratios and a modified nearest-neighbor algorithm and were then analyzed in the immunoSEQ Analyzer with IMGT gene definitions. At each rarefaction depth, TCR richness and evenness were averaged across 20 rarefaction repeats, and any sample with fewer sequences than the depth was left out. Relative abundances of V, D and J genes were compared between groups using Wilcoxon rank sum tests, with FDR correction applied. In the blinded duplicates, the intraclass correlation was nearly 96% for TCR richness and averaged around 80% across around 70 gene segments. In its TCRdb copy, this immuneACCESS table keeps in-frame sequences only and misses some clones. Where compared with another copy, unresolved V genes explain less than half of these, and the others have no known cause. V, J and clone size are those of that table, while D and trimming were read from the DNA. In this sample's table one finds 20,000 to 25,000 clones. The ten largest clones capture under 10% of the sample.

On this clone itself: It lacks a known antigen. The CDR3 end falls 3 residues outside the read, so it is completed with the germline J gene.

Sequences were obtained from blood buffy coat. This TCR came from a woman aged 18-69 years with a cervical HPV16 infection that either progressed to CIN3+ or cleared (not recorded which). This chain is built from TRBV4-1 and TRBJ2-7; TRBD1 is a possible D gene, resting on 6 matching bases. Partial CDR3 DNA: TGCGCCAGCAGCCACCCCTCCGGGACAACCTACGAG. Its protein product is CASSHPSGTTYE. The CDR3 reads in full as CASSHPSGTTYEQYF.